This entry lists 25 T cell receptor beta chains sequenced from one sample in a study of T cells in Graves' hyperthyroidism and ophthalmopathy (dated by TCRdb to 2018 to 2020). Library preparation used multiplex PCR. The sequencing machine was an Illumina HiSeq 2000. Amplification of TCR beta CDR3 regions was carried out from RNA transcripts. For the first round of RT-PCR on the TCR CDR3, the HTBI primer set was used together with the Qiagen OneStep RT-PCR kit. TCRdb redid the processing of the public reads, applying fastp at Q25 and MiXCR, and retained in-frame beta chains. Each CDR3 protein gets just one entry, which takes the most common genes and DNA from the rows behind it. In this sample the table shows about 740,000 distinct CDR3 sequences, 14% of which occur a single time. The ten largest make up roughly 10% of the sample. Sequenced sample: blood. These receptors were obtained from a young woman with Graves' hyperthyroidism.

The V call is TRBV28, the J call TRBJ2-1, with 9 bases that match TRBD2. CDR1 and CDR2 from the germline V gene are MDHEN and SYDVKM. CDR3 length: 17 amino acids. V trimming: 8 bases; J trimming: 8 bases; junction bases outside the gene matches: 19. In DNA, the CDR3 is TGTGCCAGCCGTAAAGAGGTAGCGGGAGCACCGGGGGATGAGCAGTTCTTC. Protein sequence: CASRKEVAGAPGDEQFF.

The chain recombines TRBV7-2 with TRBJ2-3; TRBD2 is a possible D gene (6 bases). Germline loops: CDR1 SGHTA, CDR2 FQGNSA. The CDR3 extends over 17 amino acids. V lost 3 bases to trimming and J lost 1 base, with 17 bases between them. CDR3 bases: TGTGCCAGCAGCTTTTCAACGGGAGCTTGGGGCACAGATACGCAGTATTTT. Translating gives CASSFSTGAWGTDTQYF.

The chain joins TRBV3-1 to TRBJ2-7; perhaps D is TRBD1 or TRBD2 (6 bases each). Trimming took off 4 bases at V and 7 bases at J, with 14 bases between the two ends. The CDR3 loop spans 13 amino acids. Germline V CDR1 and CDR2: LGHDT, YNNKEL (reference sequence). In DNA form, the CDR3 reads TGTGCCAGCAGCCGGGGGGCCACGCGGGAGCAGTACTTC. This gives the protein CASSRGATREQYF.

A note on this clonotype: A clone one base away is much larger, so this may be a read error. The V and J genes are TRBV2 and TRBJ2-7, with 8 bases fitting TRBD2. The V segment lost 10 bases and the J segment 5 bases; nucleotides outside the gene matches: 16. The CDR3 extends over 15 amino acids. Germline V CDR1 and CDR2: SNHLY, FYNNEI. CDR3 in amino acids: CATNGASGPLNEQYF. CDR3 DNA sequence: TGTGCCACCAATGGTGCTAGCGGGCCCTTAAACGAGCAGTACTTC.

This clonotype was observed a few times. J is TRBJ2-1 and V is TRBV5-6, with 8 bases that match TRBD2. Germline trimming cut 5 bases from V and 9 bases from J; bases unmatched to any gene: 10. The CDR3 runs 14 residues. Germline loops: CDR1 SGHDT, CDR2 YYEEEE. As DNA, the CDR3 is TGTGCCAGCAGGTCTGTAGCGGGAAGGGGTGAGCAGTTCTTC. Residues: CASRSVAGRGEQFF. The complete variable domain, with remaining parts taken from reference TRBV5-6 and TRBJ2-1, reads DAGVTQSPTHLIKTRGQQVTLRCSPKSGHDTVSWYQQALGQGPQFIFQYYEEEERQRGNFPDRFSGHQFPNYSSELNVNALLLGDSALYLCASRSVAGRGEQFFGPGTRLTVL.

This rearrangement joins TRBV19 to TRBJ1-1; no firm D call. Trimming removed 6 bases at V and 0 bases at J, with 8 bases between. Germline V gives CDR1 LNHDA, CDR2 SQIVND (reference sequence). CDR3 length: 13 amino acids. CDR3 sequence reads: CASRQLMNTEAFF. As DNA, the CDR3 is TGTGCCAGTAGACAGCTAATGAACACTGAAGCTTTCTTT.

A few counts support this clonotype. This sequence joins TRBV6-5 and TRBJ1-3; D remains unclear. Trimming removed 0 bases at V and 9 bases at J, with 15 bases between. The CDR3 spans 15 residues. Germline V gene lookup returns CDR1 MNHEY and CDR2 SVGAGI. The CDR3 region is CASSYSKRAQSTIYF. CDR3 nucleotide sequence: TGTGCCAGCAGTTACTCGAAGAGGGCGCAGAGCACCATATATTTT.

This clonotype occurred a few times. The V and J genes are TRBV12-3 or TRBV12-4 and TRBJ2-7; D is perhaps TRBD2 (6 bases). With 6 bases removed from V and 5 bases from J, the gap between germline ends came to 14 bases. The CDR3 is 13 residues long. The CDR3 loop is CASSQKLAHEQYF. CDR3 nucleotide sequence: TGTGCCAGCAGCCAAAAGCTAGCGCACGAGCAGTACTTC.

This clonotype was observed a handful of times. The chain uses TRBV7-9 and TRBJ2-1, with D perhaps matching TRBD2 (6 bases). The length of the CDR3 is 17 residues. CDR1 and CDR2 (germline): SEHNR, FQNEAQ (reference sequence). V gave up 3 bases and J gave up 2 bases, with 17 bases separating them. The CDR3 DNA sequence: TGTGCCAGCAGCTTTCCCCTGGGCGGGGTTACCTACAATGAGCAGTTCTTC. Its protein is CASSFPLGGVTYNEQFF.

The gene calls are TRBV19 and TRBJ1-6; D perhaps matches TRBD1 (5 bases). The CDR3 loop spans 15 amino acids. Germline CDR1 is LNHDA and CDR2 is SQIVND (reference sequence). Trimming removed 3 bases from V and 8 bases from J, with 14 bases in between. The CDR3 DNA reads as TGTGCCAGTAGTATCGCGGCCGGGGCCGATTCACCCCTCCACTTT. Translated, it gives CASSIAAGADSPLHF. Full variable domain (outside the CDR3, taken from reference TRBV19 and TRBJ1-6): DGGITQSPKYLFRKEGQNVTLSCEQNLNHDAMYWYRQDPGQGLRLIYYSQIVNDFQKGDIAEGYSVSREKKESFPLTVTSAQKNPTAFYLCASSIAAGADSPLHFGNGTRLTVT.

This clonotype was counted once. The genes are TRBV4-2 and TRBJ2-7, with 11 bases matching TRBD2. This CDR3 contains 15 residues. Germline CDR1 and CDR2: LGHNA and YNFKEQ. Losses at the gene ends were 1 base for V and 9 bases for J; bases not matched to a gene: 8. This chain's CDR3 is CASSQVSGRAHGQYF. The CDR3 region has the DNA TGTGCCAGCAGCCAAGTTAGCGGGAGGGCCCACGGGCAGTACTTC.

Ten or more counts support this clonotype. This chain links TRBV2 with TRBJ1-1; D may be TRBD1 (5 bases). Per germline, CDR1 SNHLY and CDR2 FYNNEI. This CDR3 spans 13 amino acids. V lost 7 bases and J 2 bases, leaving 11 bases between the germline ends. The CDR3 DNA sequence: TGTGCCAGCAACGAGGGGTTAAACACTGAAGCTTTCTTT. Translation: CASNEGLNTEAFF.

This clonotype occurred many times. This rearrangement joins TRBV5-1 to TRBJ2-7, with 9 bases lining up with TRBD2. The CDR3 extends over 16 amino acids. Germline trimming cut 1 base from V and 0 bases from J; bases unmatched to any gene: 5. Germline values: CDR1 SGHRS, CDR2 YFSETQ. CDR3 amino acids: CASSLPRTSDSYEQYF. As DNA, the CDR3 is TGCGCCAGCAGCTTGCCCCGGACTAGCGACTCCTACGAGCAGTACTTC.

This clonotype was seen only a few times. This chain links TRBV7-3 with TRBJ2-2; 7 nucleotides line up with TRBD2. Unmatched junction bases numbered 7, after V lost 2 bases and J lost 7 bases. CDR3 length equals 15 residues. CDR1 is SGHTA, CDR2 FQGTGA, per germline. The CDR3 nucleotides read TGTGCCAGCAGCTTAGGGAGGGGCGAAGGCGGGGAGCTGTTTTTT. Amino acids: CASSLGRGEGGELFF.

The chain employs TRBV27 and TRBJ2-5; no clear D gene. The V end was cut by 8 bases, the J end by 2 bases, with 12 bases between. Germline loops: CDR1 MNHEY, CDR2 SMNVEV (reference sequence). This CDR3 contains 13 residues. The CDR3 reads CASGPSEQETQYF. The CDR3 DNA reads as TGTGCCAGCGGCCCATCAGAGCAAGAGACCCAGTACTTC.

The chain carries TRBV19 and TRBJ1-6; D is perhaps TRBD1 (6 bases). The ends were cut back, 7 bases at V and 14 bases at J, with 24 bases in the middle. From germline, CDR1 is LNHDA and CDR2 SQIVND (reference sequence). There are 15 residues in the CDR3. CDR3 DNA sequence: TGTGCCAGTAAGGTGTTTGGGCAGTCCCAGGGGACCCTCCACTTT. Translated: CASKVFGQSQGTLHF.

This rearrangement joins TRBV27 to TRBJ2-1; no firm D call. V lost 3 bases and J 1 base, leaving 10 bases between the germline ends. This CDR3 has 15 amino acids. Germline CDR1 and CDR2: MNHEY and SMNVEV (reference sequence). The CDR3 loop reads CASSLMGWSYNEQFF. The CDR3, as DNA: TGTGCCAGCAGTTTGATGGGGTGGTCCTACAATGAGCAGTTCTTC.

The sample holds many counts of this clonotype. CDR3 nucleotide sequence: TGTGCCTGGAGTTTGACTTTAGGGAGGGCCAAGATTAATGAGCAGTTCTTC. Amino acids: CAWSLTLGRAKINEQFF. The V and J genes are TRBV30 and TRBJ2-1; 7 bases are shared with TRBD2. J gave up 7 bases and V 2 bases, and 17 bases lay outside the gene matches. This CDR3 is 17 amino acids long. Germline V gene lookup returns CDR1 GTSNPN and CDR2 SVGIG (reference sequence).

This chain joins TRBV4-1 and TRBJ1-4; tentative D call: TRBD1 (6 bases). The ends were cut back, 2 bases at V and 5 bases at J, with 15 bases in the middle. CDR3 size: 16 residues. Germline values: CDR1 MGHRA, CDR2 YSYEKL. The CDR3 reads CASSQPTQGSNEKLFF. The CDR3 DNA follows: TGCGCCAGCAGCCAACCTACACAGGGCTCCAATGAAAAACTGTTTTTT.

This sequence joins TRBV10-1 and TRBJ2-3, with D unresolved. This CDR3 spans 19 amino acids. Germline CDR1 is WNHNN and CDR2 is SYGVQD (reference sequence). Deletions cut 0 bases from V and 2 bases from J, with 21 bases between. The CDR3 DNA sequence: TGCGCCAGCAGTGAGTCGACTCGGAGACCCTCTTCGTTCACAGATACGCAGTATTTT. It specifies CASSESTRRPSSFTDTQYF.

In its sample, this clonotype was seen many times. The rearrangement joins TRBV12-3 or TRBV12-4 to TRBJ1-5; no firm D call. CDR3 length: 15 amino acids. V was shortened by 2 bases and J by 0 bases, with 8 bases between the two germline ends. DNA for the CDR3: TGTGCCAGCAGTTTAAGTAGATATAGCAATCAGCCCCAGCATTTT. This translates into CASSLSRYSNQPQHF.

This clonotype has ten or more counts. The gene calls are TRBV7-2 and TRBJ2-5; no definite D call. This CDR3 spans 15 amino acids. Germline V gives CDR1 SGHTA, CDR2 FQGNSA. The V end lost 1 base, the J end lost 5 bases, and 14 bases lay between the germline ends. For the CDR3, the DNA is TGTGCCAGCAGCTTAGGGTCGTATAGGAAGGAGACCCAGTACTTC. Amino acids: CASSLGSYRKETQYF. Together with reference TRBV7-2 and TRBJ2-5, the CDR3 gives the full variable domain: GAGVSQSPSNKVTEKGKDVELRCDPISGHTALYWYRQSLGQGLEFLIYFQGNSAPDKSGLPSDRFSAERTGGSVSTLTIQRTQQEDSAVYLCASSLGSYRKETQYFGPGTRLLVL.

This clonotype was counted at least ten times. The chain recombines TRBV6-2 or TRBV6-3 with TRBJ2-3; D is unclear. Germline loops: CDR1 MNHEY, CDR2 SVGEGT. The CDR3 consists of 14 residues. V was shortened by 5 bases and J by 1 base, with 10 bases between the two germline ends. CDR3 residues: CASSPYLGTDTQYF. CDR3 nucleotide sequence: TGTGCCAGCAGTCCCTACTTGGGCACAGATACGCAGTATTTT.

In regard to this clonotype: A much larger clone lies one base from this, so it may be a read error. The conserved phenylalanine or tryptophan is not found at the CDR3 terminus, so this likely reflects a read error. The V and J genes are TRBV18 and TRBJ1-1; D uncertain. The CDR3 extends over 15 amino acids. Trimming shortened V by 3 bases and J by 4 bases, and 15 bases separated the two germline ends. Germline CDR1 KGHSH, CDR2 LQKENI. CDR3 nucleotides: TGTGCCAGCTCACCCCGGGGTGGCTCGGGCACTGAAGCTTTCCTT. This encodes CASSPRGGSGTEAFL.

This clonotype was seen repeatedly, ten times or more. V is TRBV25-1 and J is TRBJ2-5; D not certain. The V end was cut by 3 bases, the J end by 1 base, with 15 bases between. The V gene's germline CDR1 is MGHDK and CDR2 SYGVNS. CDR3 length: 16 amino acids. Here the CDR3 DNA reads TGTGCCAGCAGTGAGTTTTTCATGGCTCGCCAAGAGACCCAGTACTTC. Translation: CASSEFFMARQETQYF.